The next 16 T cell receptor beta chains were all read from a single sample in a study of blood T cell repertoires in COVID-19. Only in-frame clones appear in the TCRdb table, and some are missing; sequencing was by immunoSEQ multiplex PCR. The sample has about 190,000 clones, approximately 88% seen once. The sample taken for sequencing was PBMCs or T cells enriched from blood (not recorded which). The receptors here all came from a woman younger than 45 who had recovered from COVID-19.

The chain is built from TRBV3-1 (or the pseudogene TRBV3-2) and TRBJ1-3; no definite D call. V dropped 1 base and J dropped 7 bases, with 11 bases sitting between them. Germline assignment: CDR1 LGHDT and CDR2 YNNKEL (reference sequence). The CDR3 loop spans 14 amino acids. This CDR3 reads CASSQGNNLNTIYF. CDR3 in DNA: TGTGCCAGCAGCCAAGGAAACAATCTCAACACCATATATTTT.

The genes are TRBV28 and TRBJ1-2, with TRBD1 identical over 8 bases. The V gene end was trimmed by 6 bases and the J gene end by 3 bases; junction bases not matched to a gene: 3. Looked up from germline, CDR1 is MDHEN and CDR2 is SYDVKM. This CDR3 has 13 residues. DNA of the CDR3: TGTGCCAGCAGCCTACAGGGGGACTATGGCTACACCTTC. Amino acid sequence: CASSLQGDYGYTF.

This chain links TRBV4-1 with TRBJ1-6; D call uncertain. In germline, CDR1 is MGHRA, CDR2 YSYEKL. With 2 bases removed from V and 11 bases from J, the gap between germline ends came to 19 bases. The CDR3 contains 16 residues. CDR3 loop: CASSQPRAGSQAPLHF. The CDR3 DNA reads TGCGCCAGCAGCCAACCGCGGGCCGGCTCTCAGGCACCCCTCCACTTT.

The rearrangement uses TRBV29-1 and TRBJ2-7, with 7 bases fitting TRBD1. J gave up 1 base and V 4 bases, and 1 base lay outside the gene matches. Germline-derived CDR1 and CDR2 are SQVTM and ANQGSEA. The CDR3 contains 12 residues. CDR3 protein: CSVGRGSYEQYF. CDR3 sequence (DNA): TGCAGCGTTGGCAGGGGGTCCTACGAGCAGTACTTC.

CDR3 residues: CASRPGQKETQYF. DNA for the CDR3: TGTGCCAGCAGACCGGGACAGAAAGAGACCCAGTACTTC. V and J are TRBV12-3 or TRBV12-4 and TRBJ2-5; 7 nucleotides agree with TRBD1. This CDR3 is 13 amino acids long. V dropped 6 bases and J dropped 3; count of bases not matched to a gene: 4.

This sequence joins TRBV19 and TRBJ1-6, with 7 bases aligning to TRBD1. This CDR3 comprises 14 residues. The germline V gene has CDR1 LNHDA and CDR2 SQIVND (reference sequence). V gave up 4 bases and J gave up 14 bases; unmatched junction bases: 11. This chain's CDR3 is CASSTYRGGLTLHF. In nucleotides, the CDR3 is TGTGCCAGTAGTACTTACAGGGGTGGACTCACCCTCCACTTT.

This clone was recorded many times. CDR3 DNA: TGTGCCAGCAGTGACCGGGACAGGGCCTACAATGAGCAGTTCTTC. Translated: CASSDRDRAYNEQFF. The V and J genes are TRBV6-1 and TRBJ2-1; 9 bases match TRBD1. CDR3 length: 15 amino acids. J was trimmed by 2 bases and V by 3 bases; bases with no gene match: 2. Germline-derived CDR1 and CDR2 are MNHNS and SASEGT.

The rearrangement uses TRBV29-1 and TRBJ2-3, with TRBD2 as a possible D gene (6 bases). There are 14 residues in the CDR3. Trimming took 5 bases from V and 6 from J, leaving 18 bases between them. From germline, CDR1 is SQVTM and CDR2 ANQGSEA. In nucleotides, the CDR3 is TGCAGCGTTTTTCTCGTGGCCGGAGGGGATACGCAGTATTTT. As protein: CSVFLVAGGDTQYF.

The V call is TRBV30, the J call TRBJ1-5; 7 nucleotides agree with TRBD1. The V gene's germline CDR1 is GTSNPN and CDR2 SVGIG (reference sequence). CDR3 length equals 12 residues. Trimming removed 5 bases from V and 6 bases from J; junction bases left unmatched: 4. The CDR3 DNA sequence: TGTGCCTGGGACAGGGATACTCAGCCCCAGCATTTT. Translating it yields CAWDRDTQPQHF.

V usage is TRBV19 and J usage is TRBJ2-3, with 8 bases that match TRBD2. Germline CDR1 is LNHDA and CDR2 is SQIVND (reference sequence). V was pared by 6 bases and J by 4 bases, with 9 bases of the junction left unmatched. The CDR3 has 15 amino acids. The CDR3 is CASSIGGANPDTQYF. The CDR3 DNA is TGTGCCAGTAGCATCGGGGGGGCCAACCCAGATACGCAGTATTTT.

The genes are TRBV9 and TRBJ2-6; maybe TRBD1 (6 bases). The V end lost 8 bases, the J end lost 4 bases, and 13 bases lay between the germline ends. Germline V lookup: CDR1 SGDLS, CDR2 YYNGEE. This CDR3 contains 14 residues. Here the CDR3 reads CASEQGSGANVLTF. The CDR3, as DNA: TGTGCCAGTGAACAGGGTTCCGGGGCCAACGTCCTGACTTTC.

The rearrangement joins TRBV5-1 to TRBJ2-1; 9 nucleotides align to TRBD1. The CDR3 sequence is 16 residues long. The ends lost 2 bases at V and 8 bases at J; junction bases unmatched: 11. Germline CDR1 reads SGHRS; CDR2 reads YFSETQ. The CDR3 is CASSLTGTGRVYEQFF. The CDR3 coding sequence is TGCGCCAGCAGCTTAACCGGGACAGGGCGAGTGTATGAGCAGTTCTTC.

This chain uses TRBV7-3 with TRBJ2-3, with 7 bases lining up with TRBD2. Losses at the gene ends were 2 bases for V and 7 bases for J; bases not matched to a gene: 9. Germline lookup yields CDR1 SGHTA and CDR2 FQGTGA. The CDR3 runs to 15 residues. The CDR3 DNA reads TGTGCCAGCAGCTTATCTGGCGGGAGTCCTCATACGCAGTATTTT. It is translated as CASSLSGGSPHTQYF.

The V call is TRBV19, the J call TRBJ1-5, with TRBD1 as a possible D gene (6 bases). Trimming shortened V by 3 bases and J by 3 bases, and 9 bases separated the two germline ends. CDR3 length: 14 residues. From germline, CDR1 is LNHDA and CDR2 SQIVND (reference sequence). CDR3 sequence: CASSINRANQPQHF. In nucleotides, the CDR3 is TGTGCCAGTAGTATTAACAGGGCCAATCAGCCCCAGCATTTT.

The chain's CDR3 is CASSLILAGEETQYF. The CDR3 DNA reads as TGTGCCAGCAGCTTGATACTAGCGGGGGAAGAGACCCAGTACTTC. The chain combines TRBV5-4 with TRBJ2-5, with 11 bases that match TRBD2. This CDR3 spans 15 amino acids. The V and J ends lost 1 base and 3 bases, in that order; junction bases with no gene match: 2. Germline loops: CDR1 SGHNT, CDR2 YYREEE (reference sequence).

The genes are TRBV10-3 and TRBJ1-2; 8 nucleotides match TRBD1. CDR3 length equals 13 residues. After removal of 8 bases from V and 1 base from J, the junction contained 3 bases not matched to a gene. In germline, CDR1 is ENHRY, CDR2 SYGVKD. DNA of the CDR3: TGTGCCATCCGGGACAGGTTTAACTATGGCTACACCTTC. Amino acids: CAIRDRFNYGYTF.